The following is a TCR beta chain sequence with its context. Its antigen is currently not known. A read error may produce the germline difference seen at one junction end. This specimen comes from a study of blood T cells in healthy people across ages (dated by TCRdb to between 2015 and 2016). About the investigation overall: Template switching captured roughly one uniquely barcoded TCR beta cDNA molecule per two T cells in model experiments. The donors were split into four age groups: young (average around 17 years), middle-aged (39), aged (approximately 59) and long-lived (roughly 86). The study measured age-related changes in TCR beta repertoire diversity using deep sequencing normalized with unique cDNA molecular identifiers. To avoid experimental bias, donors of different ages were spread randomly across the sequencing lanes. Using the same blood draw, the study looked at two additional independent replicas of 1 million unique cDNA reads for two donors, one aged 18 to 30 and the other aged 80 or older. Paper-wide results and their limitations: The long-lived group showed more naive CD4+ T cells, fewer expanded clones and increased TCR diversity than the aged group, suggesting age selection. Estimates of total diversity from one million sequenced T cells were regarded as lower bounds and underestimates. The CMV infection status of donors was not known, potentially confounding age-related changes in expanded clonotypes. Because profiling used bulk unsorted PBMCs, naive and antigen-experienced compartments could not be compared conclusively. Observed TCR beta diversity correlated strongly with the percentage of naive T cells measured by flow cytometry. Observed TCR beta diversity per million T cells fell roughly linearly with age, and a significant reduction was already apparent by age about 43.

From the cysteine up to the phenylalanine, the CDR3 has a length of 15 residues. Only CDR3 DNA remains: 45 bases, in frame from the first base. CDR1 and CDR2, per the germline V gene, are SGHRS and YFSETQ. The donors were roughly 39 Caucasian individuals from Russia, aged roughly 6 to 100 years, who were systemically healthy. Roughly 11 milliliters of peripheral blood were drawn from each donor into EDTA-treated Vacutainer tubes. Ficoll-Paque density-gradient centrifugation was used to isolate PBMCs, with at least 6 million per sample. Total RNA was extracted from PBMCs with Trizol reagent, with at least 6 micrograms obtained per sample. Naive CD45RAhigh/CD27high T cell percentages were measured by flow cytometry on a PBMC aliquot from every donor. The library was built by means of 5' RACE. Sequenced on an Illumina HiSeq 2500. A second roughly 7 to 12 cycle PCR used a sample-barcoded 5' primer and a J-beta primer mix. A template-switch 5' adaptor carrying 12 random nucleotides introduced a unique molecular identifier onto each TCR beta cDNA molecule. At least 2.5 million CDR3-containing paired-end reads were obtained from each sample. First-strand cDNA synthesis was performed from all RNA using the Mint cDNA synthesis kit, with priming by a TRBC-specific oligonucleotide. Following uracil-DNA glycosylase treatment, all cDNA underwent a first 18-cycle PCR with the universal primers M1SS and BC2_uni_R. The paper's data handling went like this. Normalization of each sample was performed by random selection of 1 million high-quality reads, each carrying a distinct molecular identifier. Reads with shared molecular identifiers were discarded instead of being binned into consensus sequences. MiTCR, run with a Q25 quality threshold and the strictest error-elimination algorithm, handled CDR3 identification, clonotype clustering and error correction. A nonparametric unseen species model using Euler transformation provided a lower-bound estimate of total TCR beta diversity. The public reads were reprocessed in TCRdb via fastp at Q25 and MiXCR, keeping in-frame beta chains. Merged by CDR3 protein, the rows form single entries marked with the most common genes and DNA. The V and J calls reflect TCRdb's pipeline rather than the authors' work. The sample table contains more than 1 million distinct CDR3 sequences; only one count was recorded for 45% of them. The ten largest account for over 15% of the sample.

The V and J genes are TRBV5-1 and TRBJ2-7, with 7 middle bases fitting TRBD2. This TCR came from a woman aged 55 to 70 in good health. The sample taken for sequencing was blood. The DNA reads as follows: TGCGCCAGCAGCTGGGAGGGCAAGGGATCCTACGAGCAGCACTTC. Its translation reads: CASSWEGKGSYEQHF.